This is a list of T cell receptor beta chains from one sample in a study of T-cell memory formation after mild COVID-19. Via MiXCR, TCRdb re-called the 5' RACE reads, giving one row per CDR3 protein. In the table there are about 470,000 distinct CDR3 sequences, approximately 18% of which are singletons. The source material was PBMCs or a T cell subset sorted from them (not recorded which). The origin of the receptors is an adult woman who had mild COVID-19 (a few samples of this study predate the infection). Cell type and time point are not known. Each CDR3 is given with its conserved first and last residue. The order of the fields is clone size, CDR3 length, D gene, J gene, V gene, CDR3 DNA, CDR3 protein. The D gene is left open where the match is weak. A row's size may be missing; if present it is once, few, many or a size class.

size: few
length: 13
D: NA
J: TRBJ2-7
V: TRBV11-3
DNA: TGTGCCAGCAGTCGTATCAGGGACGGCGAGCAGTACTTC
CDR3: CASSRIRDGEQYF

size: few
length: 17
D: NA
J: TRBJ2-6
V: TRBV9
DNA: TGTGCCAGCAGCGTAGTGGGCACCATCTCTGGGGCCAACGTCCTGACTTTC
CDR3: CASSVVGTISGANVLTF

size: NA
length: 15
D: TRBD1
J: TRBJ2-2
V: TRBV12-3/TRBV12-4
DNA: TGTGCCAGCAGTTCCGGGACAGGGTCCCCCGGGGAGCTGTTTTTT
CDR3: CASSSGTGSPGELFF

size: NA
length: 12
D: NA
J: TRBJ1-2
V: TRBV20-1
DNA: TGCAGTGCTAGAAACAGGGAATATGGCTACACCTTC
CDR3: CSARNREYGYTF

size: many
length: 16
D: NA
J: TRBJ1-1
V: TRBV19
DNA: TGTGCCAGTAGTACCCCTATCGACAGCGTGAACACTGAAGCTTTCTTT
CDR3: CASSTPIDSVNTEAFF

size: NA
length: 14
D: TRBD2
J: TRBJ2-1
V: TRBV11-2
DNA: TGTGCCAGCACTACTAATGGAGCGGGAGGGCCGCTTTTCTTC
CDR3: CASTTNGAGGPLFF

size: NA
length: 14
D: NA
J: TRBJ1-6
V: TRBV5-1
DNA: TGCGCCAGCACCCCGGGGGGCGGTGATTCACCCCTCCACTTT
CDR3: CASTPGGGDSPLHF

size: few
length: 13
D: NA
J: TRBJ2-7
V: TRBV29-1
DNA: TGCAGCGTCTATAGCGCGATGACCTACGAGCAGTACTTC
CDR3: CSVYSAMTYEQYF

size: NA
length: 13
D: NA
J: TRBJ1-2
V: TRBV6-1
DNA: TGTGCCAGCACCAAACGGCAGGGTGGTGGCTACACCTTC
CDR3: CASTKRQGGGYTF

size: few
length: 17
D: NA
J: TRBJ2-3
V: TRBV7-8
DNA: TGTGCCAGCAGCTTGGCCGGACGCGCGCCCCGCACAGATACGCAGTATTTT
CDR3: CASSLAGRAPRTDTQYF

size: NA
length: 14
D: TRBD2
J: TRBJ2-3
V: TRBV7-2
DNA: TGTGCCAGCAGCTTAAGCGGGAGTCGAGATACGCAGTATTTT
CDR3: CASSLSGSRDTQYF

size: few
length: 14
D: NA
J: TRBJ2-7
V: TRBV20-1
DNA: TGCAGTGCTAGAACCGCGGCTACCACCTACGAGCAGTACTTC
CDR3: CSARTAATTYEQYF

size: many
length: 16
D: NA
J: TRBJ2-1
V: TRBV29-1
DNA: TGCAGCGTTGAAGATGGGTCTACCAGCTCCTACAATGAGCAGTTCTTC
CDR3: CSVEDGSTSSYNEQFF

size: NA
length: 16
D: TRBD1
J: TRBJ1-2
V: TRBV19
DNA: TGTGCCAGCTCCGTCATCTCCAGGGGGTCTAACTATGGCTACACCTTC
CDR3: CASSVISRGSNYGYTF

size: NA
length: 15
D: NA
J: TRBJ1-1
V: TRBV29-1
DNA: TGCAGCGTTGAGTTAGCAGGGCCTTCAAACACTGAAGCTTTCTTT
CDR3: CSVELAGPSNTEAFF

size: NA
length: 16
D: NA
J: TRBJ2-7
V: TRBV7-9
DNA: TGTGCCAGCAGCTTAGACGTTGGTGGAGGGAGCTACGAGCAGTACTTC
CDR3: CASSLDVGGGSYEQYF

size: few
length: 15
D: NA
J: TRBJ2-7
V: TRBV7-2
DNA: TGTGCCAGCAGCTTATGGGGCGGAAAGTCCTACGAGCAGTACTTC
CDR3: CASSLWGGKSYEQYF

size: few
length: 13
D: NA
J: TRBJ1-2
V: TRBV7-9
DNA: TGTGCCAGCAGCCATTCAGGGGTCTATGGCTACACCTTC
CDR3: CASSHSGVYGYTF

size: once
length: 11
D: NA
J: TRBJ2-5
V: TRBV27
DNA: TGTGCCAGCGGCTCTGAAGAGACCCAGTACTTC
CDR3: CASGSEETQYF

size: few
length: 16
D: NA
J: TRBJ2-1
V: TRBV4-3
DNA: TGCGCCAGCAGCCCTAAGGGGGGGCCCGGGGTCGGTGAGCAGTTCTTC
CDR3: CASSPKGGPGVGEQFF

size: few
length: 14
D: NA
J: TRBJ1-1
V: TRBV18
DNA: TGTGCCAGCTCACCACAGGTTAGGAACACTGAAGCTTTCTTT
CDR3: CASSPQVRNTEAFF

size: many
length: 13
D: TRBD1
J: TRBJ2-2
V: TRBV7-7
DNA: TGTGCTAGCAGCGTAGGGACAGCGGGGGAGCTGTTTTTT
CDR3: CASSVGTAGELFF

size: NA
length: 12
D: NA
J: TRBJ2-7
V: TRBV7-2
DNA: TGTGCCAGCAGCCTGGGTTACTACGAGCAGTACTTC
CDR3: CASSLGYYEQYF

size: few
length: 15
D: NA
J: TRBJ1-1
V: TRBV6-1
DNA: TGTGCCACCATGCGAGAGGACACCCCGAACACTGAAGCTTTCTTT
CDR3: CATMREDTPNTEAFF

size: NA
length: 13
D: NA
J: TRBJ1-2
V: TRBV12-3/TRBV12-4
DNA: TGTGCCAGCAGACGGCGGGAGGGCTATGGCTACACCTTC
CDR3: CASRRREGYGYTF

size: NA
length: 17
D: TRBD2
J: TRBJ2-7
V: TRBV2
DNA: TGTGCCAGCAGTGGGGACTTATCTAGCGGGAGGGGAAACGAGCAGTACTTC
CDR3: CASSGDLSSGRGNEQYF

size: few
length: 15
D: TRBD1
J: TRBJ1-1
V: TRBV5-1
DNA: TGCGCCAGCAGCTTGGGTGGGACAGGGCTCACTGAAGCTTTCTTT
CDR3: CASSLGGTGLTEAFF

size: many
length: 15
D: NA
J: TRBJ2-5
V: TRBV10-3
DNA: TGTGCCATCAGTGAGCGCCAGGGGATGGGAGAGACCCAGTACTTC
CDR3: CAISERQGMGETQYF

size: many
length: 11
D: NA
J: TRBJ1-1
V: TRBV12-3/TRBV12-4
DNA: TGTGCCAGCAGTGAGGGTCCTGAAGCTTTCTTT
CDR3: CASSEGPEAFF

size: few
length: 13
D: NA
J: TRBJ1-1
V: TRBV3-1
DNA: TGTGCCAGCAGCCAAGGGAGAGGGCAGGGGGCTTTCTTT
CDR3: CASSQGRGQGAFF

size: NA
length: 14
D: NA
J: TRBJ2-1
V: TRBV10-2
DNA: TGCGCCAGCTTTAGGGACAGCGGGAAGGGTGAGCAGTTCTTC
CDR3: CASFRDSGKGEQFF

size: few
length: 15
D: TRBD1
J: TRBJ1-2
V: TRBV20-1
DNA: TGCAGTGCTAGAGATGGAGGGGGCGTGAACTATGGCTACACCTTC
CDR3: CSARDGGGVNYGYTF

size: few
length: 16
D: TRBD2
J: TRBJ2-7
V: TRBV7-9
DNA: TGTGCCAGCAGCCCCTATACTAGCGGGGATGCCTACGAGCAGTACTTC
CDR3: CASSPYTSGDAYEQYF

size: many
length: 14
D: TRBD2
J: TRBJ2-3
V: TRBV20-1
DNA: TGCAGTGCCCCTCTAGCGGGGGGGCCAGATACGCAGTATTTT
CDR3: CSAPLAGGPDTQYF

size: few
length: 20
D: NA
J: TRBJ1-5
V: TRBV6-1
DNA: TGTGCCAGCAGTGAAAGCCCTAGGGGGACATGGCATCTGGGGAATCAGCCCCAGCATTTT
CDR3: CASSESPRGTWHLGNQPQHF

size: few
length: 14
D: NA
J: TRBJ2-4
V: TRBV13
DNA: TGTGCCAGCCTCTCTGGGAGAGCCAAAAACATTCAGTACTTC
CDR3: CASLSGRAKNIQYF

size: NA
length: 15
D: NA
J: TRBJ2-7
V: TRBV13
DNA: TGTGCCAGCACCCCTTCGGATGAGGGTTCCTACGAGCAGTACTTC
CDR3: CASTPSDEGSYEQYF

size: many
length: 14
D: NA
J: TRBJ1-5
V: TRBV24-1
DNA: TGTGCCACCAGTGACCCGACAGGTCCACAGCCCCAGCATTTT
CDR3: CATSDPTGPQPQHF

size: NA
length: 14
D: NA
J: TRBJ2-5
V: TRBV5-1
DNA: TGCGCCAGCAGCTTGGACGAGGGTTGGGAGACCCAGTACTTC
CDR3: CASSLDEGWETQYF

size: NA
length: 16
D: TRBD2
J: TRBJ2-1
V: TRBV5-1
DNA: TGCGCCAGCAGTCGGAGCCTAGCGGGAGGCCCCAATGAGCAGTTCTTC
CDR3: CASSRSLAGGPNEQFF

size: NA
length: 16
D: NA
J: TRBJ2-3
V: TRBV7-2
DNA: TGTGCCAGCAGCTTAGGGTCGACTAGGCGCACAGATACGCAGTATTTT
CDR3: CASSLGSTRRTDTQYF